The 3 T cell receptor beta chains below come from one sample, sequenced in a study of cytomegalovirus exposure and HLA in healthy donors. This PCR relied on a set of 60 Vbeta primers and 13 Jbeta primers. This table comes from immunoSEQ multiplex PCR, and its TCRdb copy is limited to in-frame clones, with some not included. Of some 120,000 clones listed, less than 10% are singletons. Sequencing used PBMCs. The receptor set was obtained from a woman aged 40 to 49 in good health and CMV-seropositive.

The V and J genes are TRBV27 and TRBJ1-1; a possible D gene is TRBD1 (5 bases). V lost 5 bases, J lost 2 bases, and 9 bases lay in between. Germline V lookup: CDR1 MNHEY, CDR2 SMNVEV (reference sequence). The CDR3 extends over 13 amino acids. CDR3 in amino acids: CASSNRPNTEAFF. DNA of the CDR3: TGTGCCAGCAGTAACAGGCCCAACACTGAAGCTTTCTTT.

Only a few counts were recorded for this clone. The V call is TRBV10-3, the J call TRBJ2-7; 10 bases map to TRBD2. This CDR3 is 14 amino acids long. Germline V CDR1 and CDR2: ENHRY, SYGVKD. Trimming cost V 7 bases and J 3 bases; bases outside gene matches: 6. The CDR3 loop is CAITSGGSDYEQYF. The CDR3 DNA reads TGTGCCATCACTAGCGGGGGATCTGACTACGAGCAGTACTTC.

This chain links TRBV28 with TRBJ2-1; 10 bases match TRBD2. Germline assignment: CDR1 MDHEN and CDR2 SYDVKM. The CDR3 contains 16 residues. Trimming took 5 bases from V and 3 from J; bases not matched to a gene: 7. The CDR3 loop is CASSVAGGLYYNEQFF. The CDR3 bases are TGTGCCAGCAGTGTAGCGGGGGGCCTTTACTACAATGAGCAGTTCTTC.